This T cell receptor beta chain was identified during a study of T cell responses to AZD1222 COVID-19 vaccine. Study findings and constraints: Regions 160-218 and 743-854 dominated among vaccine-associated CD4 TCRs spanning spike. Following two doses of AZD1222, Spike-specific TCR breadth and depth rose.

The CDR3 covers 13 residues. Germline V CDR1 and CDR2: SGDLS, YYNGEE. V was shortened by 1 base and J by 2 bases, with 3 bases between the two germline ends. Here immunoSEQ multiplex PCR was the method, and the copy in TCRdb shows in-frame clones only, minus some. In the table there are some 150,000 clones, around nine tenths of which are singletons. This clone rates as medium-sized. What it recognizes is unknown. Other DNA sequences of this sample code for an identical CDR3. The source of this sequence is an adult in good health. The specimen comprised peripheral blood, sampled on day 0 of AZD1222 vaccination. This chain uses TRBV9 with TRBJ2-2; D gene unclear. The CDR3 protein is CASSVYNTGELFF. The CDR3 DNA is TGTGCCAGCAGCGTATACAACACCGGGGAGCTGTTTTTT.